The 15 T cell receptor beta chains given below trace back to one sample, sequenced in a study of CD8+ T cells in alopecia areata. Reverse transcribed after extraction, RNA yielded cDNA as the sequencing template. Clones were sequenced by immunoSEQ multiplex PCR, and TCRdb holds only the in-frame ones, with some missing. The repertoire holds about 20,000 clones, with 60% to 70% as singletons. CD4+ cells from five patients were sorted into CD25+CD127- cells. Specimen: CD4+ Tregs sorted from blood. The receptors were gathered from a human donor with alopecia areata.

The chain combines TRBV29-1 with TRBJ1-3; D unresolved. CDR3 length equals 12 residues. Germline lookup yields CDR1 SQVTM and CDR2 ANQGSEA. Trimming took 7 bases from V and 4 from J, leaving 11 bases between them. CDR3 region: CSGTLEGNTIYF. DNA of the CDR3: TGCAGCGGGACTCTAGAAGGAAACACCATATATTTT.

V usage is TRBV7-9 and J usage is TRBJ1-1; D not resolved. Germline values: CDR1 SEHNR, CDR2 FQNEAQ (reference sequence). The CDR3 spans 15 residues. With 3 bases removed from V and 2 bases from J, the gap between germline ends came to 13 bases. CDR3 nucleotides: TGTGCCAGCAGCTTCCTACGCGCGGGAAACACTGAAGCTTTCTTT. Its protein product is CASSFLRAGNTEAFF.

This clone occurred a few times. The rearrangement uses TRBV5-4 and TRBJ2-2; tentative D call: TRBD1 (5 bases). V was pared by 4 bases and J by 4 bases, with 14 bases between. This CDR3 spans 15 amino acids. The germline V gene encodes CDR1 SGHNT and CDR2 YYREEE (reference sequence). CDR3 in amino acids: CASSGPTVGTGELFF. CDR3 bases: TGTGCCAGCAGCGGCCCGACAGTTGGCACCGGGGAGCTGTTTTTT.

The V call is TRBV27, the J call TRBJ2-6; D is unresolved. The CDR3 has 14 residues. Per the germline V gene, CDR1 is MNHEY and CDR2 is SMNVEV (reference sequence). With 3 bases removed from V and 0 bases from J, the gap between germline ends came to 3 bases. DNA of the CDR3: TGTGCCAGCAGTTTCGTCTCTGGGGCCAACGTCCTGACTTTC. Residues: CASSFVSGANVLTF.

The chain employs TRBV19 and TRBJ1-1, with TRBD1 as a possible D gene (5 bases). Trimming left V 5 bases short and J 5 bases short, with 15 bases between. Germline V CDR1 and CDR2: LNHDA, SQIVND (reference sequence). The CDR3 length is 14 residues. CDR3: CASSFLQAGTEAFF. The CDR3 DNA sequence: TGTGCCAGTAGTTTCCTTCAGGCAGGGACTGAAGCTTTCTTT.

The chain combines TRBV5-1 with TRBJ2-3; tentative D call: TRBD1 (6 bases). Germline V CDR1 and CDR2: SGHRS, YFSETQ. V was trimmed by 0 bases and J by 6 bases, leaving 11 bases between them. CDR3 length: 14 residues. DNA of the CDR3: TGCGCCAGCAGCTTGGTGGGGGCGCCGGATACGCAGTATTTT. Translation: CASSLVGAPDTQYF.

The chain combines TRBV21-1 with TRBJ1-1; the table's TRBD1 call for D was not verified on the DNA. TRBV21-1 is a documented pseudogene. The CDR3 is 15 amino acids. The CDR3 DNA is TGTGCCAGCAGCAAAGCTCCAGGGTCGAGAACTGAAGCTTTCTTT. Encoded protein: CASSKAPGSRTEAFF.

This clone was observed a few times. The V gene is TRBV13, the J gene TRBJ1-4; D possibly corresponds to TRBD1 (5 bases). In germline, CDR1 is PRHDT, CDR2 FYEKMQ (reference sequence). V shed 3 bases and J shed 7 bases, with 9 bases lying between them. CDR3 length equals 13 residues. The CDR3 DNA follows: TGTGCCAGCAGCTTCCAGCAGGGTGAAAAACTGTTTTTT. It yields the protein CASSFQQGEKLFF. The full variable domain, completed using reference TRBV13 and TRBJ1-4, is AAGVIQSPRHLIKEKRETATLKCYPIPRHDTVYWYQQGPGQDPQFLISFYEKMQSDKGSIPDRFSAQQFSDYHSELNMSSLELGDSALYFCASSFQQGEKLFFGSGTQLSVL.

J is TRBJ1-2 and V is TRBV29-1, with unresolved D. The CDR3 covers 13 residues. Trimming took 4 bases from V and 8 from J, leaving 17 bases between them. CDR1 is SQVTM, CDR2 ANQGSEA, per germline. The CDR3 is CSVVNENPRGYTF. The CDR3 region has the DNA TGCAGCGTTGTGAATGAAAACCCCCGCGGCTACACCTTC.

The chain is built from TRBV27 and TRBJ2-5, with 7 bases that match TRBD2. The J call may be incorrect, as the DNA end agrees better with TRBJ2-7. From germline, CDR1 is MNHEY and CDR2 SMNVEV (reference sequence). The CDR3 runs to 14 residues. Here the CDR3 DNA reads TGTGCCAGCAGTTTAGGGACTACACCCTACGAGCAGTACTTC. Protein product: CASSLGTTPYEQYF.

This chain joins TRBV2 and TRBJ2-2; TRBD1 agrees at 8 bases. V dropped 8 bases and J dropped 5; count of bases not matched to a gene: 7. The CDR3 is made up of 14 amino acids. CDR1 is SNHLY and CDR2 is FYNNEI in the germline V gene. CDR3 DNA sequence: TGTGCCAGCCGGGGACAGGTGATTACCGGGGAGCTGTTTTTT. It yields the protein CASRGQVITGELFF.

The CDR3 bases are TGTGCCAGCAGTTACCCACTAGCGACCGAGACCCAGTACTTC. This gives the protein CASSYPLATETQYF. V gene TRBV6-6 combines with J gene TRBJ2-5; 7 nucleotides align to TRBD2. The length of the CDR3 is 14 residues. Germline V gene sequence: CDR1 MNHNY, CDR2 SVGAGI (reference sequence). V lost 2 bases, J lost 5 bases, and 5 bases stayed unmatched.

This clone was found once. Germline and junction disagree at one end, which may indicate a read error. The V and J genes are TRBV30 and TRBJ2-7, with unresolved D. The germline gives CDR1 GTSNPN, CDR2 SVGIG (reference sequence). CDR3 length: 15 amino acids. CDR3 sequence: CAWSGYTPSLGNLVF. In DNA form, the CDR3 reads TGTGCCTGGAGTGGGTACACGCCTTCGTTAGGAAATTTAGTATTC.

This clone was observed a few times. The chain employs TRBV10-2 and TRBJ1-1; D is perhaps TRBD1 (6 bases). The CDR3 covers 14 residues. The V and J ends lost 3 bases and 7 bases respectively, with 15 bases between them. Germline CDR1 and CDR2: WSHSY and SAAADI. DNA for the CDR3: TGCGCCAGCAGTGACGGGTTGAGGGGGGTTGAAGCTTTCTTT. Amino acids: CASSDGLRGVEAFF.

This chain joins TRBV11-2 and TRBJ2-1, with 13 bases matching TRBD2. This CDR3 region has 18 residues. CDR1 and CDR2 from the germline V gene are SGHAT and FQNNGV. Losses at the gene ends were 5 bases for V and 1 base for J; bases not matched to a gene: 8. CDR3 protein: CASSTTSGRLTSYNEQFF. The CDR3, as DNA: TGTGCCAGCAGCACGACTAGCGGGAGGTTAACTTCCTACAATGAGCAGTTCTTC.